This TCR beta chain derives from a study of blood T cell repertoires in COVID-19. The wider study: In each case, the material was cDNA or gDNA derived from T cells, B-cell-depleted T cells, or PBMCs.

Original handling: Reference gene primer amplification yielded estimated nucleated cell counts. Clones were read by immunoSEQ multiplex PCR, and TCRdb kept only the in-frame ones, dropping some. V, J and clone size derive from that table, while D and trimming were established from the DNA sequence. The profile shows hundreds of thousands of clones, 85% to 90% of them singletons. Enrollees, about 18 to 95 years old, lived in 24 US areas. Recovered status applied to Cohort 3 donors who had two consecutive negative PCRs. It also applied to those with clearance or with symptom resolution. V lost 6 bases and J lost 4; bases outside the gene matches: 13. The germline V gene has CDR1 KGHSH and CDR2 LQKENI. CDR3 length: 16 residues.

The sequencing input was PBMCs or T cells enriched from blood (not recorded which). This TCR came from a woman under 30 who had recovered from COVID-19. The chain carries TRBV18 and TRBJ1-2; 8 nucleotides line up with TRBD1. CDR3 bases: TGTGCCAGCTCTCAAGGACAGGGCAGTTGGGGCTATGGCTACACCTTC. Translated: CASSQGQGSWGYGYTF.